The source of this T cell receptor beta chain is a study of cytomegalovirus exposure and HLA in healthy donors. Amplification used 60 Vbeta primers and 13 Jbeta primers. TCRdb's copy holds only in-frame clones and misses some; the assay was immunoSEQ multiplex PCR. The sample records about 140,000 clones, roughly three quarters being singletons. Study findings and constraints: In a later analysis, V- and J-gene trimming of beta chains associated with a DCLRE1C missense variant, replicated independently. A classifier reportedly called cytomegalovirus status with high sensitivity and specificity.

CDR1 is MGHDK, CDR2 SYGVNS, per germline. Trimming left V 4 bases short and J 0 bases short, with 16 bases between. This CDR3 spans 17 amino acids. This clone was detected a few times. The antigen is undetermined. The TCR was taken from a woman between 35 and 50 years old in good health and CMV-seronegative. The specimen sequenced was PBMCs. The chain is built from TRBV25-1 and TRBJ1-3; D unclear. The CDR3: CASSAAVDSYSGNTIYF. For the CDR3, the DNA is TGTGCCAGCAGTGCGGCGGTTGACTCGTACTCTGGAAACACCATATATTTT.